The present T cell receptor beta chain was sequenced within a study of blood T cell repertoires in COVID-19. Study overall: Sites in the United States, Italy and Spain provided acute and convalescent COVID-19 samples. T cells, B-cell-depleted T cells, or PBMCs supplied cDNA or gDNA.

Germline V CDR1 and CDR2: LNHDA, SQIVND (reference sequence). CDR3 length equals 14 residues. Trimming removed 7 bases at V and 9 bases at J, with 19 bases between. Per the original data handling: Researchers report that nucleated cell counts were estimated from reference gene primer amplification. The data were produced by immunoSEQ multiplex PCR, yet TCRdb's version contains in-frame clones alone and is incomplete. Clone size and the V and J calls come from that table; the DNA yielded D and trimming. Here the sample spans more than 95,000 clones, 86% being singletons. The sequence came from a human donor in a cohort sampled during active COVID-19. The chain combines TRBV19 with TRBJ2-1; TRBD2 might be the D (6 bases). What was sequenced was peripheral blood. DNA for the CDR3: TGTGCCAGTATCCAGAACAGGAACGGGGGTGAGCAGTTCTTC. Protein: CASIQNRNGGEQFF.